These 20 T cell receptor beta chains were all obtained from the same sample, sequenced in a study of blood T cell repertoires in COVID-19. TCRdb keeps only in-frame clones here, not all; method: immunoSEQ multiplex PCR. The sample holds 55,000 to 80,000 clones; around 87% are singletons and the top ten take approximately 0.93%. Sequencing was done on a sample of peripheral blood. These receptors were taken from a man in his 70s with acute or convalescent COVID-19.

This chain joins TRBV3-1 (or the pseudogene TRBV3-2) and TRBJ1-4; 11 bases match TRBD1. This CDR3 has 16 residues. Germline CDR1 LGHDT, CDR2 YNNKEL (reference sequence). The V segment lost 1 base and the J segment 8 bases; nucleotides outside the gene matches: 6. CDR3 residues: CASSQGAGTGGEKLFF. The CDR3 coding sequence is TGTGCCAGCAGCCAAGGTGCCGGGACAGGGGGGGAAAAACTGTTTTTT.

This clone was found a few times. The genes are TRBV18 and TRBJ1-2; possibly TRBD1 for D (6 bases). The germline V gene has CDR1 KGHSH and CDR2 LQKENI. This CDR3 region has 13 residues. Between the trimmed V and J ends, which lost 0 bases and 7 bases, there was a span of 9 bases. CDR3 sequence (DNA): TGTGCCAGCTCACCACCGGCGGGGGCTGGCTACACCTTC. Its translation: CASSPPAGAGYTF.

J is TRBJ2-4 and V is TRBV7-8, with 7 bases that match TRBD2. Germline V lookup: CDR1 SGHVS, CDR2 FQNEAQ. Trimming at V came to 5 bases and at J to 0 bases, leaving 4 bases not matched to a gene. This CDR3 region has 15 residues. CDR3 loop: CASSPSGEAKNIQYF. Here the CDR3 DNA reads TGTGCCAGCAGCCCGAGCGGGGAAGCCAAAAACATTCAGTACTTC.

The CDR3 nucleotides read TGCGCCAGCGCGACCGGGACAGGGGGATGGTATGGCTACACCTTC. Residues: CASATGTGGWYGYTF. The chain carries TRBV5-1 and TRBJ1-2; 11 nucleotides agree with TRBD1. This CDR3 is built from 15 residues. Germline V lookup: CDR1 SGHRS, CDR2 YFSETQ. The ends lost 7 bases at V and 5 bases at J; junction bases unmatched: 10.

The V call is TRBV5-1, the J call TRBJ2-2; 7 positions agree with TRBD1. Germline CDR1 is SGHRS and CDR2 is YFSETQ. The CDR3 length is 16 residues. The ends lost 4 bases at V and 5 bases at J; junction bases unmatched: 11. CDR3 DNA: TGCGCCAGCAGCCGTCGACAGGGTGTGGGGACCGGGGAGCTGTTTTTT. This codes for CASSRRQGVGTGELFF.

The sample holds one count of this clone. Here the CDR3 reads CASSRGTGGQSSGNTIYF. As DNA, the CDR3 is TGTGCCAGTAGTCGCGGGACAGGGGGCCAGTCAAGCGGAAACACCATATATTTT. V is TRBV19 and J is TRBJ1-3; TRBD1 matches 12 bases. Germline lookup yields CDR1 LNHDA and CDR2 SQIVND (reference sequence). The CDR3 totals 18 residues. J gave up 4 bases and V 5 bases, and 12 bases lay outside the gene matches.

This chain connects TRBV3-1 (or the pseudogene TRBV3-2) to TRBJ1-2, with 8 positions matching TRBD1. V gave up 5 bases and J gave up 3 bases; unmatched junction bases: 5. The CDR3 has 14 amino acids. CDR1 LGHDT and CDR2 YNNKEL come from the germline V gene (reference sequence). CDR3 DNA: TGTGCCAGCAGCATCCGGACAGGGTACTATGGCTACACCTTC. It specifies CASSIRTGYYGYTF.

This chain connects TRBV3-1 (or the pseudogene TRBV3-2) to TRBJ1-4, with D perhaps TRBD1 (6 bases). The V gene's germline CDR1 is LGHDT and CDR2 YNNKEL (reference sequence). V dropped 3 bases and J dropped 6 bases, with 14 bases sitting between them. CDR3 length: 15 amino acids. The CDR3 spells CASSQTGTQYEKLFF. For the CDR3, the DNA is TGTGCCAGCAGCCAGACCGGGACACAGTATGAAAAACTGTTTTTT.

The J gene is TRBJ1-3, the V gene TRBV11-2, with D possibly TRBD1 on 5 matching bases. Germline V CDR1 and CDR2: SGHAT, FQNNGV. The V gene lost 4 bases and the J gene lost 0 bases, with 13 bases spanning the gap. The CDR3 loop spans 16 amino acids. The CDR3 loop is CASSSVGRGSGNTIYF. CDR3 bases: TGTGCCAGCAGCTCCGTCGGGAGGGGCTCTGGAAACACCATATATTTT.

The gene calls are TRBV6-1 and TRBJ1-4; D ambiguous. Deletions cut 3 bases from V and 10 bases from J, with 15 bases between. The CDR3 is made up of 14 amino acids. The germline CDR1 and CDR2 sequences are MNHNS and SASEGT. The CDR3 here is CASSEEQILGKLFF. The CDR3 DNA reads as TGTGCCAGCAGTGAGGAACAGATCCTGGGAAAACTGTTTTTT.

This clone was recorded a few times. This rearrangement joins TRBV20-1 to TRBJ2-7; perhaps TRBD2 as D (5 bases). V was shortened by 3 bases and J by 3 bases, with 6 bases between the two germline ends. CDR3 length: 11 residues. From germline, CDR1 is DFQATT and CDR2 SNEGSKA (reference sequence). CDR3 bases: TGCAGTGCTAGGACTATCTACGAGCAGTACTTC. Translating gives CSARTIYEQYF.

The rearrangement links TRBV3-1 (or the pseudogene TRBV3-2) to TRBJ2-1; 7 positions match TRBD2. The CDR3 totals 15 residues. Germline V gives CDR1 LGHDT, CDR2 YNNKEL (reference sequence). With 1 base clipped from V and 0 bases from J, the junction kept 0 bases outside the gene matches. The CDR3 sequence: CASSQAGGSYNEQFF. CDR3 bases: TGTGCCAGCAGCCAAGCGGGGGGCTCCTACAATGAGCAGTTCTTC.

The chain employs TRBV28 and TRBJ1-6; D perhaps matches TRBD1 (5 bases). The CDR3 length is 12 residues. Germline V gene lookup returns CDR1 MDHEN and CDR2 SYDVKM. CDR3 sequence: CVSGGYNSPLHF. DNA for the CDR3: TGTGTGTCGGGGGGATATAATTCACCCCTCCACTTT.

The chain couples TRBV30 to TRBJ1-2; no firm D call. Germline V gene sequence: CDR1 GTSNPN, CDR2 SVGIG (reference sequence). The CDR3 covers 13 residues. Trimming pared 5 bases from V and 3 bases from J, leaving 13 bases between. The CDR3 DNA is TGTGCCTGGGCGCCGGGTAAAGACTATGGCTACACCTTC. This encodes CAWAPGKDYGYTF.

This clone was seen more than once but under ten times. The genes are TRBV27 and TRBJ2-4; D is ambiguous. Looked up from germline, CDR1 is MNHEY and CDR2 is SMNVEV (reference sequence). The ends were cut back, 5 bases at V and 0 bases at J, with 5 bases in the middle. The CDR3 loop spans 13 amino acids. DNA for the CDR3: TGTGCCAGCAGTAATCTAGCCAAAAACATTCAGTACTTC. Its translation is CASSNLAKNIQYF.

The CDR3 reads CASSPGAWTEAFF. The CDR3 nucleotides read TGTGCCAGCAGTCCCGGTGCGTGGACTGAAGCTTTCTTT. V gene TRBV12-3 or TRBV12-4 combines with J gene TRBJ1-1; D gene unclear. Trimming removed 5 bases at V and 5 bases at J, with 12 bases between. CDR3 length equals 13 residues.

The chain couples TRBV21-1 to TRBJ2-1; the D call TRBD1 from the table was never checked on the DNA. TRBV21-1 is deemed a pseudogene. The CDR3 covers 18 residues. The CDR3 DNA reads as TGTGCCAGCAGCAAACCAGGGTTTTATGGTTTTCGTTTCAATGAGCAGTTCTTC. Protein sequence: CASSKPGFYGFRFNEQFF.

The chain is built from TRBV3-1 (or the pseudogene TRBV3-2) and TRBJ2-7; 9 bases match TRBD2. Trimming removed 8 bases from V and 6 bases from J; junction bases left unmatched: 14. The germline V gene encodes CDR1 LGHDT and CDR2 YNNKEL (reference sequence). The CDR3 consists of 15 residues. CDR3 loop: CASSWTTKREVEQYF. The CDR3 coding sequence is TGTGCCAGCTCGTGGACGACTAAGCGGGAGGTCGAGCAGTACTTC.

J is TRBJ1-1 and V is TRBV6-5, with 8 bases aligning to TRBD1. V trimming: 3 bases; J trimming: 5 bases; junction bases outside the gene matches: 8. There are 15 residues in the CDR3. The germline V gene has CDR1 MNHEY and CDR2 SVGAGI. Here the CDR3 DNA reads TGTGCCAGCAGTTATTCGTACAGGGGGATGACTGAAGCTTTCTTT. It yields the protein CASSYSYRGMTEAFF.

This chain uses TRBV5-4 with TRBJ1-1; D is unresolved. Trimming took off 4 bases at V and 2 bases at J, with 6 bases between the two ends. The CDR3 covers 12 residues. CDR1 SGHNT and CDR2 YYREEE come from the germline V gene (reference sequence). As DNA, the CDR3 is TGTGCCAGCAGCGTCAGTAACACTGAAGCTTTCTTT. Translating gives CASSVSNTEAFF.